One sample yielded the 12 T cell receptor beta chains listed below, sequenced in a study of blood T cell repertoires in COVID-19. Profiling relied on immunoSEQ multiplex PCR, and the TCRdb table lists in-frame clones only, not all of them. There are approximately 150,000 clones in the sample; approximately 88% occur only once, and approximately 2% lies in the top ten. Sequencing input: peripheral blood. The receptors come from a man aged 65 to 79 with acute or convalescent COVID-19.

The CDR3 coding sequence is TGCAGCGCTCGGACAGGGAATCAGCCCCAGCATTTT. It yields the protein CSARTGNQPQHF. J is TRBJ1-5 and V is TRBV29-1; 8 bases map to TRBD1. Germline V gene sequence: CDR1 SQVTM, CDR2 ANQGSEA. The CDR3 contains 12 residues. J gave up 4 bases and V 7 bases, and 3 bases lay outside the gene matches.

This rearrangement joins TRBV2 to TRBJ1-1, with unresolved D. In germline, CDR1 is SNHLY, CDR2 FYNNEI. Trimming removed 4 bases from V and 1 base from J, with 7 bases in between. The CDR3 loop spans 13 amino acids. DNA of the CDR3: TGTGCCAGCAGTGGATCCGGGAACACTGAAGCTTTCTTT. Amino acid sequence: CASSGSGNTEAFF.

The gene calls are TRBV2 and TRBJ2-5; D may be TRBD2 (6 bases). The CDR3 spans 13 residues. Germline CDR1 and CDR2: SNHLY and FYNNEI. Trimming cost V 6 bases and J 5 bases, with 13 bases left between them. The CDR3 sequence: CASSWARGETQYF. The CDR3 DNA follows: TGTGCCAGCAGCTGGGCTCGGGGGGAGACCCAGTACTTC.

The CDR3 loop reads CASSLGDRVSEAFF. In nucleotides, the CDR3 is TGCGCCAGCAGCTTGGGGGACAGGGTTTCTGAAGCTTTCTTT. This rearrangement joins TRBV5-1 to TRBJ1-1; 9 bases match TRBD1. V lost 0 bases to trimming and J lost 6 bases; unmatched junction nucleotides: 3. There are 14 residues in the CDR3. CDR1 SGHRS and CDR2 YFSETQ come from the germline V gene.

The J gene is TRBJ2-3, the V gene TRBV6-5, with D uncertain. Germline V gives CDR1 MNHEY, CDR2 SVGAGI. The V end lost 7 bases, the J end lost 0 bases, and 8 bases lay between the germline ends. The CDR3 runs 13 residues. The CDR3 loop is CASNMGSTDTQYF. The CDR3 DNA is TGTGCCAGCAATATGGGCAGCACAGATACGCAGTATTTT.

The V gene is TRBV7-2, the J gene TRBJ2-3; 7 bases align to TRBD2. With 5 bases clipped from V and 6 bases from J, the junction kept 8 bases outside the gene matches. Germline-derived CDR1 and CDR2 are SGHTA and FQGNSA. The CDR3 totals 14 residues. The CDR3 sequence: CASSGGGSQDTQYF. In nucleotides, the CDR3 is TGTGCCAGCAGCGGCGGGGGTTCACAGGATACGCAGTATTTT.

The V and J genes are TRBV2 and TRBJ2-1; 10 nucleotides line up with TRBD1. The CDR3 runs to 13 residues. V dropped 5 bases and J dropped 7; count of bases not matched to a gene: 2. CDR1 and CDR2 from the germline V gene are SNHLY and FYNNEI. CDR3 nucleotides: TGTGCCAGCAGTCGACAGGGGGCTAATGAGCAGTTCTTC. As protein: CASSRQGANEQFF.

The J gene is TRBJ1-2, the V gene TRBV19; D is undetermined. Germline V gives CDR1 LNHDA, CDR2 SQIVND (reference sequence). The CDR3 covers 15 residues. The V and J ends lost 3 bases and 5 bases respectively, with 16 bases between them. CDR3 region: CASSIRIRSGYGYTF. The CDR3 DNA reads as TGTGCCAGTAGTATCAGGATCCGCTCAGGTTATGGCTACACCTTC.

The rearrangement uses TRBV10-3 and TRBJ1-1; D is unresolved. Trimming left V 10 bases short and J 0 bases short, with 9 bases between. CDR1 and CDR2 (germline): ENHRY, SYGVKD. This CDR3 is built from 12 residues. CDR3: CATRAVNTEAFF. The CDR3 DNA is TGTGCCACGAGGGCAGTGAACACTGAAGCTTTCTTT.

On this clone itself: Other DNA sequences in this specimen translate into the identical CDR3. The chain carries TRBV19 and TRBJ1-1; TRBD1 agrees at 7 bases. Unmatched junction bases numbered 6, after V lost 5 bases and J lost 3 bases. There are 14 residues in the CDR3. Germline CDR1 and CDR2: LNHDA and SQIVND (reference sequence). The chain's CDR3 is CASSPPDRDTEAFF. The CDR3 coding sequence is TGTGCCAGTAGTCCCCCCGACAGGGACACTGAAGCTTTCTTT.

This chain joins TRBV9 and TRBJ2-3; 8 bases align to TRBD2. The ends lost 2 bases at V and 6 bases at J; junction bases unmatched: 8. This CDR3 contains 15 residues. Germline loops: CDR1 SGDLS, CDR2 YYNGEE. The CDR3 DNA reads TGTGCCAGCAGCGTCCGCAGCGGGAGTGGGGATACGCAGTATTTT. Its translation: CASSVRSGSGDTQYF.

Written as DNA, the CDR3 is TGTGCCAGCAGCTTTTTTCAGGGGGCCGCTGAAGCTTTCTTT. Translated, it gives CASSFFQGAAEAFF. The genes are TRBV7-2 and TRBJ1-1; TRBD1 matches 8 bases. V lost 3 bases to trimming and J lost 6 bases; unmatched junction nucleotides: 6. The CDR3 has 14 amino acids. CDR1 SGHTA and CDR2 FQGNSA come from the germline V gene.